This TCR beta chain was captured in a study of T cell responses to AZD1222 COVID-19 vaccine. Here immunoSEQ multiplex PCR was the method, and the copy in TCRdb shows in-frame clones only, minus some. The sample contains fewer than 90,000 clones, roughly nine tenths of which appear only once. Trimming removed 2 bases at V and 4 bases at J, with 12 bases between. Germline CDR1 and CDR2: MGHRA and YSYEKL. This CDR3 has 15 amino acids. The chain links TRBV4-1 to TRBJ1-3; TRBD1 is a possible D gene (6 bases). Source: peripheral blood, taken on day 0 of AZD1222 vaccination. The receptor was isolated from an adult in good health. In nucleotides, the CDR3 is TGCGCCAGCAGCCAATTCAGGGGTTCAGGAAACACCATATATTTT. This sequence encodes CASSQFRGSGNTIYF.